The present TCR beta chain was sequenced within a study of metastatic and nonmetastatic thyroid tumors. In the study overall: Across blood and tumor or nodule tissue, repertoires from malignant and benign thyroid patients were compared with one another.

Authors' processing steps: Building a distant-metastasis classifier for papillary thyroid cancer drew on CDR3 differences across clinicopathological groups. MiXCR was used by TCRdb to re-call the PCR reads. TCRdb's processing, not the authors' own work, is the source of the V and J calls. The sample carries 22,000 or so clones, less than 15% recorded once. About this clone: As yet, its antigen is unknown.

Findings of the study overall: As reported, TCR beta diversity in blood and tumor was significantly higher in malignant thyroid tumors than in benign nodules.

No treatment had been given to any patient before thyroid surgery. This clonotype was sampled from a female donor with papillary thyroid cancer or a benign thyroid nodule (not recorded which). Some clones in this sample may be carry-over from other donors' samples. Sequences were obtained from tumor tissue.

The CDR3 here is CSARDPQGSFEQYF. The CDR3 DNA follows: TGCAGTGCTAGAGACCCCCAGGGGAGCTTCGAGCAGTACTTC. The chain is built from TRBV20-1 and TRBJ2-7; a weak D match, TRBD1 (6 bases). Germline CDR1 and CDR2: DFQATT and SNEGSKA (reference sequence). CDR3 length: 14 amino acids. The V end lost 0 bases, the J end lost 6 bases, and 15 bases lay between the germline ends.